The rows below give T cell receptor beta chains drawn from one sample of a study of post-analysis software for immune sequencing data. MiXCR, applied by TCRdb to the PCR reads, yields one record per CDR3 protein. The sample consists of hundreds of thousands of distinct CDR3 sequences, approximately 57% of them appearing once. The sequenced sample was blood. Receptors were obtained from a girl aged 5-17 years with multiple sclerosis. The conserved cysteine and the conserved F or W are not part of the CDR3 here. D genes are given only for firm matches. The size of a clone is reported for some rows only, either as once, few or many, or as a class for expanded clones.

few | . | TRBV29-1 | SVEVGVDTEAF
few | . | TRBV6-4 | ASSDNWKRPPYEQY
. | TRBD1 | TRBV28 | ASSLHTGEGGYGYT
. | TRBD2 | TRBV15 | ATSRERTSAPNEQF
few | TRBD2 | TRBV4-1 | ASSQDSWGLAGTGEQY
. | TRBD1 | TRBV20-1 | SARTGTGGNEQF
. | . | TRBV29-1 | SASPGDNYEQY
few | TRBD2 | TRBV5-6 | ASSQGGTDTQY
. | . | TRBV5-1 | ASSSLRGIPTDTQY
. | TRBD2 | TRBV20-1 | SAKRLAGGGPYEQY
. | TRBD1 | TRBV6-5 | ASSYPDRGPETQY
. | . | TRBV3-1 | ASSFEGPRGPYGYT
. | . | TRBV20-1 | SGVDPSTADTQY
. | TRBD2 | TRBV3-1 | ASSHRTSLFNEQF
. | . | TRBV6-6 | ASRSGAVQQETQY
. | TRBD1 | TRBV12-3/TRBV12-4 | ASSLGGLGQGSLAYGYT
. | TRBD2 | TRBV12-3/TRBV12-4 | ASSPPGLAGEQF
many | TRBD2 | TRBV5-1 | ASSLDGGSSYEQY
. | TRBD1 | TRBV27 | ASSRDRVTDTQY
once | . | TRBV20-1 | SARSALVRETQY
. | . | TRBV7-3 | ASSRTMTDTQY
. | . | TRBV20-1 | SAPSRRGTNYGYT
. | TRBD2 | TRBV5-1 | ASSWEGGTDTQY
. | . | TRBV27 | ASSLTGFPYEQY
few | . | TRBV20-1 | SARATAPQGYGYT
. | . | TRBV3-1 | ASSQEGPEAF
few | TRBD1 | TRBV10-3 | ATGGQGASEQY
. | . | TRBV21-1 | ASSPGRLPSNYGYT
few | . | TRBV7-9 | ASSVWLSRAYNEQF
. | TRBD1 | TRBV6-5 | ASSYFRGLGTEAF
. | . | TRBV29-1 | SVFPGTTGSYEQY
. | TRBD2 | TRBV29-1 | SVATGTSGRNPYNEQF
few | . | TRBV10-2 | ASSELGPILVTQY
once | TRBD2 | TRBV5-1 | ASSFGTSYYEQF
. | TRBD2 | TRBV29-1 | SVRGGLMGEQY
. | . | TRBV6-4 | ASSDGFNEQF
. | TRBD1 | TRBV20-1 | SARARDRVSYEQY
. | . | TRBV11-3 | ASSSRFSPIYNEQF
. | TRBD1 | TRBV15 | ATSSRQGYLNTEAF
. | . | TRBV20-1 | SARGKGRPLKNEQF